Listed below are T cell receptor beta chains from one sample, sequenced in a study of blood T cell repertoires in COVID-19. The assay was immunoSEQ multiplex PCR, and TCRdb's table has in-frame clones only and misses some. The table records roughly 68,000 clones, 75% to 90% of them present only once. Sequenced sample: peripheral blood. These receptors were obtained from a woman older than 75 with acute or convalescent COVID-19. Each CDR3 is given with its conserved first and last residue. D genes are given only for firm matches. Not all rows give a size; the values are once, few, many and, for expanded clones, a class.

v_call,clone_size,d_call,j_call,cdr3_aa,cdr3_nt
TRBV11-3,NA,NA,TRBJ1-6,CASSVNRSPLHF,TGTGCCAGCAGCGTAAACAGATCACCCCTCCACTTT
TRBV10-1,NA,TRBD2,TRBJ2-1,CASSLGGPGYNEQFF,TGCGCCAGCAGCTTGGGAGGGCCAGGGTACAATGAGCAGTTCTTC
TRBV5-1,NA,TRBD2,TRBJ2-2,CASALGGATGELFF,TGCGCCAGCGCCCTGGGAGGGGCCACCGGGGAGCTGTTTTTT
TRBV5-5,NA,NA,TRBJ2-7,CASSLGRTYEQYF,TGTGCCAGCAGCTTGGGGCGGACCTACGAGCAGTACTTC
TRBV7-9,NA,TRBD2,TRBJ2-1,CASSDTSGAAYNEQFF,TGTGCCAGCAGCGACACTAGCGGGGCGGCATACAATGAGCAGTTCTTC
TRBV4-1,NA,NA,TRBJ1-5,CASSQDQGLQPQHF,TGCGCCAGCAGCCAAGACCAGGGCTTGCAGCCCCAGCATTTT
TRBV7-8,few,NA,TRBJ2-6,CASSLDLRSGANVLTF,TGTGCCAGCAGCTTAGATCTCAGGTCTGGGGCCAACGTCCTGACTTTC
TRBV7-8,few,NA,TRBJ1-2,CASSVGRAYGYTF,TGTGCCAGCAGCGTGGGCAGGGCCTATGGCTACACCTTC
TRBV20-1,NA,NA,TRBJ2-5,CSASGGGEETQYF,TGCAGTGCTAGTGGCGGCGGGGAGGAGACCCAGTACTTC
TRBV18,NA,TRBD2,TRBJ2-7,CASSTSGGYYEQYF,TGTGCCAGCTCGACTAGCGGAGGATACTACGAGCAGTACTTC
TRBV7-9,few,TRBD2,TRBJ2-1,CASSFYGTSGSAEQFF,TGTGCCAGCAGCTTCTACGGGACTAGCGGGAGTGCTGAGCAGTTCTTC
TRBV10-1,few,NA,TRBJ1-1,CASSDGGDTEAFF,TGCGCCAGTTCGGACGGAGGGGACACTGAAGCTTTCTTT
TRBV7-9,NA,NA,TRBJ1-1,CASSKGVGTEAFF,TGTGCCAGCTCTAAGGGGGTCGGCACTGAAGCTTTCTTT
TRBV5-8,NA,NA,TRBJ1-5,CASSLFVGGNQPQHF,TGTGCCAGCAGCTTGTTCGTGGGGGGAAATCAGCCCCAGCATTTT
TRBV27,NA,TRBD1,TRBJ1-4,CASSPTGGRNEKLFF,TGTGCCAGCAGTCCTACAGGGGGTAGGAATGAAAAACTGTTTTTT
TRBV7-3,few,NA,TRBJ1-6,CASSSGHLNSPLHF,TGTGCCAGCAGCTCAGGACACCTTAATTCACCCCTCCACTTT
TRBV5-1,NA,TRBD1,TRBJ2-7,CASSSSQTGGFSYEQYF,TGCGCCAGCAGCTCGTCCCAGACAGGGGGGTTCTCCTACGAGCAGTACTTC